The 20 T cell receptor beta chains given below trace back to one sample, sequenced in a study of T cell changes during pregnancy in multiple sclerosis. The method was immunoSEQ multiplex PCR; TCRdb's version includes in-frame clones alone and lacks a portion of them. The sample includes about 85,000 clones, roughly 90% seen only once; the top ten take 2.5%. The material was peripheral blood, obtained in the first trimester of pregnancy. All receptors come from a female donor with multiple sclerosis, enrolled in a pregnancy study.

The chain carries TRBV9 and TRBJ1-4; tentatively, D is TRBD1 (5 bases). Trimming removed 0 bases from V and 1 base from J, with 10 bases in between. Germline values: CDR1 SGDLS, CDR2 YYNGEE. CDR3 length: 16 amino acids. CDR3 residues: CASSVDQGRTNEKLFF. CDR3 sequence (DNA): TGTGCCAGCAGCGTAGATCAGGGAAGAACTAATGAAAAACTGTTTTTT.

The chain carries TRBV28 and TRBJ1-1; D not resolved. This CDR3 spans 15 amino acids. Per the germline V gene, CDR1 is MDHEN and CDR2 is SYDVKM. Deletions cut 5 bases from V and 0 bases from J, with 13 bases between. The CDR3 protein is CASSVYSGLNTEAFF. Written as DNA, the CDR3 is TGTGCCAGCAGTGTCTACAGCGGATTGAACACTGAAGCTTTCTTT.

V and J are TRBV7-8 and TRBJ1-2; D is possibly TRBD1 (6 bases). V lost 7 bases, J lost 7 bases, and 28 bases lay in between. CDR1 SGHVS and CDR2 FQNEAQ come from the germline V gene. The CDR3 totals 17 residues. CDR3 nucleotides: TGTGCCAGCACCCACACCGTTACAGGGAATCCGCGGTCTGGCTACACCTTC. Translated: CASTHTVTGNPRSGYTF.

The rearrangement uses TRBV18 and TRBJ1-2; 7 positions match TRBD1. The V gene end was trimmed by 3 bases and the J gene end by 5 bases; junction bases not matched to a gene: 9. This CDR3 region has 15 residues. Germline V gives CDR1 KGHSH, CDR2 LQKENI. CDR3 loop: CASSPLDRAAYGYTF. The CDR3 DNA reads as TGTGCCAGCTCACCGCTTGACAGGGCGGCGTATGGCTACACCTTC.

The rearrangement joins TRBV9 to TRBJ2-1; 9 positions match TRBD2. Germline V lookup: CDR1 SGDLS, CDR2 YYNGEE. J lost 2 bases, V lost 0 bases, and 3 bases had no gene match. The CDR3 contains 16 residues. CDR3 DNA sequence: TGTGCCAGCAGCGTAGATAGCGGGAGTACCTACAATGAGCAGTTCTTC. Protein sequence: CASSVDSGSTYNEQFF.

The rearrangement uses TRBV6-1 and TRBJ1-6; a possible D gene is TRBD1 (5 bases). Germline V CDR1 and CDR2: MNHNS, SASEGT. The CDR3 covers 15 residues. The ends were cut back, 3 bases at V and 6 bases at J, with 12 bases in the middle. CDR3 residues: CASSDWTLINSPLHF. In DNA form, the CDR3 reads TGTGCCAGCAGTGATTGGACATTGATTAATTCACCCCTCCACTTT.

The genes are TRBV6-1 and TRBJ1-5; a possible D gene is TRBD1 (5 bases). The CDR3 has 18 residues. With 3 bases removed from V and 0 bases from J, the gap between germline ends came to 18 bases. Germline V lookup: CDR1 MNHNS, CDR2 SASEGT. This CDR3 reads CASSDRQPGLYSNQPQHF. Written as DNA, the CDR3 is TGTGCCAGCAGTGATCGACAGCCTGGCCTGTATAGCAATCAGCCCCAGCATTTT.

The rearrangement links TRBV6-5 to TRBJ1-1, with a tentative D call TRBD1 (5 bases). The CDR3 runs to 14 residues. Germline CDR1 reads MNHEY; CDR2 reads SVGAGI. V shed 0 bases and J shed 6 bases, with 11 bases lying between them. The CDR3 protein is CASSYSIGASEAFF. The CDR3 DNA sequence: TGTGCCAGCAGTTACTCGATAGGGGCTTCTGAAGCTTTCTTT.

The gene calls are TRBV10-3 and TRBJ2-1; TRBD1 might be the D (6 bases). Trimming cost V 6 bases and J 6 bases, with 15 bases left between them. Germline V lookup: CDR1 ENHRY, CDR2 SYGVKD. The CDR3 totals 14 residues. The DNA of the CDR3 is TGTGCCATCAGGCTGTCACAAGGGGGCAATGAGCAGTTCTTC. Translating gives CAIRLSQGGNEQFF.

V usage is TRBV19 and J usage is TRBJ2-1; weak D call: TRBD2 (6 bases). The V end lost 3 bases, the J end lost 7 bases, and 13 bases lay between the germline ends. The CDR3 runs to 14 residues. CDR1 LNHDA and CDR2 SQIVND come from the germline V gene (reference sequence). For the CDR3, the DNA is TGTGCCAGTAGTATTAGTGGGACTGGGAATGAGCAGTTCTTC. Its translation: CASSISGTGNEQFF.

The gene calls are TRBV4-2 and TRBJ2-1, with 10 bases that match TRBD2. Unmatched junction bases numbered 3, after V lost 5 bases and J lost 2 bases. CDR1 LGHNA and CDR2 YNFKEQ come from the germline V gene. CDR3 length: 15 residues. As DNA, the CDR3 is TGTGCCAGCAGCAAACTAGCGGGAACCTACAATGAGCAGTTCTTC. Its translation: CASSKLAGTYNEQFF.

The V gene is TRBV11-2, the J gene TRBJ1-2, with a tentative D call TRBD1 (6 bases). V was clipped by 0 bases and J by 7 bases, with 15 bases between them. Germline CDR1 and CDR2: SGHAT and FQNNGV. This CDR3 is 15 amino acids long. The CDR3 protein is CASSLDGVSQGGYTF. The CDR3 DNA sequence: TGTGCCAGCAGCTTAGATGGGGTATCACAGGGTGGCTACACCTTC.

The chain has TRBV30 and TRBJ2-7, with TRBD1 identical over 8 bases. Per the germline V gene, CDR1 is GTSNPN and CDR2 is SVGIG (reference sequence). V lost 1 base, J lost 1 base, and 6 bases stayed unmatched. CDR3 length: 15 amino acids. CDR3: CAWSGTGSFSYEQYF. As DNA, the CDR3 is TGTGCCTGGAGTGGGACAGGGAGCTTTTCCTACGAGCAGTACTTC.

The chain joins TRBV4-1 to TRBJ2-3; TRBD1 aligns across 11 bases. The CDR3 sequence is 14 residues long. Germline lookup yields CDR1 MGHRA and CDR2 YSYEKL. Trimming took 6 bases from V and 7 from J; bases not matched to a gene: 6. The CDR3 DNA is TGCGCCAGCAGGGCGGACAGGGGGCAAAATACGCAGTATTTT. The encoded protein is CASRADRGQNTQYF.

The V call is TRBV6-1, the J call TRBJ1-5; weak D call: TRBD1 (5 bases). Germline loops: CDR1 MNHNS, CDR2 SASEGT. CDR3 size: 15 residues. With 3 bases removed from V and 2 bases from J, the gap between germline ends came to 11 bases. The CDR3 bases are TGTGCCAGCAGTGAGAGTCAGGGCCGCAATCAGCCCCAGCATTTT. Encoded protein: CASSESQGRNQPQHF.

The genes are TRBV9 and TRBJ1-2; the D gene is possibly TRBD1 (6 bases). Germline-derived CDR1 and CDR2 are SGDLS and YYNGEE. Between the trimmed V and J ends, which lost 3 bases and 8 bases, there was a span of 20 bases. The length of the CDR3 is 15 residues. The CDR3 nucleotides are TGTGCCAGCAGCGCCTATACAGGGATCCTTGGGGGCTACACCTTC. This sequence encodes CASSAYTGILGGYTF.

V usage is TRBV5-4 and J usage is TRBJ2-3; D perhaps matches TRBD1 (6 bases). Germline V gene data show CDR1 as SGHNT and CDR2 as YYREEE (reference sequence). The CDR3 runs to 16 residues. V was shortened by 3 bases and J by 3 bases, with 17 bases between the two germline ends. CDR3 in amino acids: CASSSQQGMGTDTQYF. The CDR3 coding sequence is TGTGCCAGCAGCTCGCAGCAGGGGATGGGGACAGATACGCAGTATTTT.

The rearrangement joins TRBV28 to TRBJ2-7; 10 bases are a match to TRBD2. Germline values: CDR1 MDHEN, CDR2 SYDVKM. CDR3 length: 15 residues. Losses at the gene ends were 5 bases for V and 4 bases for J; bases not matched to a gene: 8. CDR3 bases: TGTGCCAGCAGTACCTCTAGCGGGAGATTTTACGAGCAGTACTTC. Amino acids: CASSTSSGRFYEQYF.

The J gene is TRBJ1-2, the V gene TRBV19; 10 bases fit TRBD1. The CDR3 is 15 amino acids. Germline CDR1 is LNHDA and CDR2 is SQIVND (reference sequence). With 7 bases clipped from V and 4 bases from J, the junction kept 9 bases outside the gene matches. CDR3 region: CASTLRDRGFYGYTF. The CDR3, as DNA: TGTGCCAGTACTCTGCGGGACAGGGGATTCTATGGCTACACCTTC.

The chain links TRBV19 to TRBJ1-1; D remains unclear. Trimming stripped 3 bases from V and 1 base from J, with 6 bases between. The CDR3 has 13 residues. Germline V gene sequence: CDR1 LNHDA, CDR2 SQIVND (reference sequence). The CDR3 sequence is CASSILANTEAFF. CDR3 sequence (DNA): TGTGCCAGTAGTATTCTAGCGAACACTGAAGCTTTCTTT.